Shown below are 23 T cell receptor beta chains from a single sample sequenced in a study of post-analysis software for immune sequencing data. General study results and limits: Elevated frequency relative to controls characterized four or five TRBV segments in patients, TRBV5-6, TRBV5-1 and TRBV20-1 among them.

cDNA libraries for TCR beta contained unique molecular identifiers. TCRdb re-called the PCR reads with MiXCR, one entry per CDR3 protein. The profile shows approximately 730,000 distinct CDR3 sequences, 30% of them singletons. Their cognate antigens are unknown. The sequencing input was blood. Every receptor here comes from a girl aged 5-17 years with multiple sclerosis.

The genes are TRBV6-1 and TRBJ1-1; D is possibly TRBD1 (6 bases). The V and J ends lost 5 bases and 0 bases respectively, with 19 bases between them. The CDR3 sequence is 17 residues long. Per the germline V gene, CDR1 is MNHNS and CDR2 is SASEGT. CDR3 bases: TGTGCCAGCAGTAAACAGGGAGGGTGGAGGTTGAACACTGAAGCTTTCTTT. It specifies CASSKQGGWRLNTEAFF.

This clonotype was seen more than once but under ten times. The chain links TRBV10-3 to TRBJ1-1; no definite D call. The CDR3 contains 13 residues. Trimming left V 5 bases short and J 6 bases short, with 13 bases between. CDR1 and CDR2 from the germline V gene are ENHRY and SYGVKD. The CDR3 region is CAISIGRESEAFF. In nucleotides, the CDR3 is TGTGCCATCAGTATTGGGCGGGAATCTGAAGCTTTCTTT.

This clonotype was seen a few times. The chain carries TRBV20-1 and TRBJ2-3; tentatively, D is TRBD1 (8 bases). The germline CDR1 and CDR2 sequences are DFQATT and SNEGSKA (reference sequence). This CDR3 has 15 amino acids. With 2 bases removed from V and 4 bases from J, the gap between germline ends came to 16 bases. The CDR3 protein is CSARLRTGRADTQYF. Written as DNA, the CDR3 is TGCAGTGCTAGACTGAGGACAGGGAGGGCAGATACGCAGTATTTT.

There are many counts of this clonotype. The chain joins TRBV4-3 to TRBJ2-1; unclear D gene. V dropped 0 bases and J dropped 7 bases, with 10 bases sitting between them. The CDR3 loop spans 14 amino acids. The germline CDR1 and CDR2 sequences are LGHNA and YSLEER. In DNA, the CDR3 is TGCGCCAGCAGCCAAGATTTTTTCAGGAATGAGCAGTTCTTC. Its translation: CASSQDFFRNEQFF.

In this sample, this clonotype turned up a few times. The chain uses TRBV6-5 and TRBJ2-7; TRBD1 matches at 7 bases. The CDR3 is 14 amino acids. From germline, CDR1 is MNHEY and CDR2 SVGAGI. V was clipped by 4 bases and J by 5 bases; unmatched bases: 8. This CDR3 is CASSCRGYGHEQYF. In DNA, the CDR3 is TGTGCCAGCAGTTGCAGGGGGTATGGCCACGAGCAGTACTTC.

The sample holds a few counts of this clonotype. The CDR3 region has the DNA TGCAGTGCTAGAGTCATCACCCGGTCGGGCAATGAGCAGTTCTTC. This codes for CSARVITRSGNEQFF. The chain uses TRBV20-1 and TRBJ2-1; D is ambiguous. The ends were cut back, 1 base at V and 6 bases at J, with 16 bases in the middle. This CDR3 has 15 amino acids. Looked up from germline, CDR1 is DFQATT and CDR2 is SNEGSKA (reference sequence).

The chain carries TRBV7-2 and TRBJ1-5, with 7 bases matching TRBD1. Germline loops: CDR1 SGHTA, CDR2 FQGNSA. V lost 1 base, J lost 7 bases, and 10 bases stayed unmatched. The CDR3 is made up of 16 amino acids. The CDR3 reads CASSLGAGGLGQPQHF. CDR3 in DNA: TGTGCCAGCAGCTTAGGTGCAGGGGGATTGGGGCAGCCCCAGCATTTT.

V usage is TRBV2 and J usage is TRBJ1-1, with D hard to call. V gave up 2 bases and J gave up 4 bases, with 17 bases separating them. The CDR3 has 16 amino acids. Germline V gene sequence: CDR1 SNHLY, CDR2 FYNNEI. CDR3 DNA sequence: TGTGCCAGCAGTGAATCCCAACGGCCCCTCCGCACTGAAGCTTTCTTT. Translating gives CASSESQRPLRTEAFF.

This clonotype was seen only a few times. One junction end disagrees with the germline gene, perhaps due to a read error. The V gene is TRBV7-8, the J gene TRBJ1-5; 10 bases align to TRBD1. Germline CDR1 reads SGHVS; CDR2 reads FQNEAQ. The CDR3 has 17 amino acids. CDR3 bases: TGCGCCAGCAGCCCGCGGACAGGGGGAGATTCATATCAGCCCCAGCATTTT. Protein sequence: CASSPRTGGDSYQPQHF.

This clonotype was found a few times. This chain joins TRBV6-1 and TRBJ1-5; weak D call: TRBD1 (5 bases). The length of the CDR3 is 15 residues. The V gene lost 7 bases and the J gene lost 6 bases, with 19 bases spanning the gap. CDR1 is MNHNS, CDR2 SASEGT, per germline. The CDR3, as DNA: TGTGCCAGCACTCTTGACAGTAATGCGCGTCAGCCCCAGCATTTT. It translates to CASTLDSNARQPQHF.

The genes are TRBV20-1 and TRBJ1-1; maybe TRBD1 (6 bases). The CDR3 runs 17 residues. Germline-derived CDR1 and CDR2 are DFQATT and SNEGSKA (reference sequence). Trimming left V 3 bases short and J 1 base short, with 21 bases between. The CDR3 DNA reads TGCAGTGCTAGCCCCTTAAGGGGGGGATTGCGGAACACTGAAGCTTTCTTT. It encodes CSASPLRGGLRNTEAFF.

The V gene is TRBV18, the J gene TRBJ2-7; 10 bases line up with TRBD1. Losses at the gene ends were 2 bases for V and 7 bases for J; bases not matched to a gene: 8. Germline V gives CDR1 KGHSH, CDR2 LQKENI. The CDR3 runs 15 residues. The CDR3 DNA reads TGTGCCAGCTCACCAACCGGGACAGGGGACGTAGAGCAGTACTTC. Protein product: CASSPTGTGDVEQYF.

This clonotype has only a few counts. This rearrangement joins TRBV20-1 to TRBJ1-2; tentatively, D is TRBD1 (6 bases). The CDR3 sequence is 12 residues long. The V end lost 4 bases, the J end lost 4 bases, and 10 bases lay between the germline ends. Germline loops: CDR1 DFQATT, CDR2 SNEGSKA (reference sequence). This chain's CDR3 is CSATGDTYGYTF. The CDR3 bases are TGCAGTGCTACAGGGGATACCTATGGCTACACCTTC.

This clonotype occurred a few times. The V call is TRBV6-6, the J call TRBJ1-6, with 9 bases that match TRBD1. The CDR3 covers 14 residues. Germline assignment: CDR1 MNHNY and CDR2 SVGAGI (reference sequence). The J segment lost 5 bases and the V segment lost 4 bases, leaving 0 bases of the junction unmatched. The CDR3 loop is CASSWDRDNSPLHF. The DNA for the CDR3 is TGTGCCAGCAGTTGGGACAGGGATAATTCACCCCTCCACTTT.

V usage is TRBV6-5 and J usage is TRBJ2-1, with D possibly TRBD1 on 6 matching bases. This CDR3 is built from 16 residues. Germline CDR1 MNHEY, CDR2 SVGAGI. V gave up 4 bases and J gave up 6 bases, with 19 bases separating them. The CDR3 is CASSSVSRGRSNEQFF. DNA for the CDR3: TGTGCCAGCAGTTCCGTTAGCAGGGGCCGGAGCAATGAGCAGTTCTTC.

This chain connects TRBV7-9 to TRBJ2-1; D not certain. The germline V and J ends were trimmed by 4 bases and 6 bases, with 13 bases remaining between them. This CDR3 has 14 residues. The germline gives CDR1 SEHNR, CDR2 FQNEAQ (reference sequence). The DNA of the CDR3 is TGTGCCAGCAGCTCAGAAGGGCCTTTCAATGAGCAGTTCTTC. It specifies CASSSEGPFNEQFF.

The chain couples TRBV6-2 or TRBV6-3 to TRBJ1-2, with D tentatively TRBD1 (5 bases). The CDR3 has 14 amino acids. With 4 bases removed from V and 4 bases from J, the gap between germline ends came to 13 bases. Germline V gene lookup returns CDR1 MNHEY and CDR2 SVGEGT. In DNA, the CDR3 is TGTGCCAGCAGTTCCGGGGCCTTGGGCTATGGCTACACCTTC. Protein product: CASSSGALGYGYTF.

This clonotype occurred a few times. CDR3 DNA sequence: TGTGCCAGCAGTTTATTCGCTAGCGGAGGAGGGTTAGAGACCCAGTACTTC. It translates to CASSLFASGGGLETQYF. The chain has TRBV27 and TRBJ2-5, with TRBD2 matching 7 bases. The CDR3 is 17 amino acids. The germline CDR1 and CDR2 sequences are MNHEY and SMNVEV (reference sequence). V dropped 1 base and J dropped 4; count of bases not matched to a gene: 12.

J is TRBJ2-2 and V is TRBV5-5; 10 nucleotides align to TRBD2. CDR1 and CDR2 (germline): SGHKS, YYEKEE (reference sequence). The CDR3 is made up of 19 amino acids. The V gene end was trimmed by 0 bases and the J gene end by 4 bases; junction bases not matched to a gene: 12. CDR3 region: CASSLVVAVAGGITGELFF. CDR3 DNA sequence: TGTGCCAGCAGCTTGGTGGTGGCGGTAGCGGGAGGTATCACCGGGGAGCTGTTTTTT.

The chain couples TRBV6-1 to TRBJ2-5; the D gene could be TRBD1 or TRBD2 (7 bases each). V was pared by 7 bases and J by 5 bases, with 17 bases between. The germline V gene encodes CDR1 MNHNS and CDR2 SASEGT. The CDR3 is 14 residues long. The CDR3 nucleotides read TGTGCCAGCAACCAGGGGGGGGTGTTGGAGACCCAGTACTTC. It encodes CASNQGGVLETQYF.

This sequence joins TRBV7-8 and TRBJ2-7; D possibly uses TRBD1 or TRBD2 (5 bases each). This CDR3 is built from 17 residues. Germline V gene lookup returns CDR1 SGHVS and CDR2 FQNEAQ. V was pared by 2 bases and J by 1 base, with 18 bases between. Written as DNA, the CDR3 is TGTGCCAGCAGCTTAAATGTGGGGACGGAACATTCCTACGAGCAGTACTTC. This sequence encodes CASSLNVGTEHSYEQYF.

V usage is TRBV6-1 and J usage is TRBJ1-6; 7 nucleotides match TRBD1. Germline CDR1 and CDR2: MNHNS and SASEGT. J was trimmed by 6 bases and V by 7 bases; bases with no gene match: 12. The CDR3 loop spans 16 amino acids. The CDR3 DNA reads TGTGCCAGCACCTTAGAGGGGGCGGTCCCTAATTCACCCCTCCACTTT. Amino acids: CASTLEGAVPNSPLHF.

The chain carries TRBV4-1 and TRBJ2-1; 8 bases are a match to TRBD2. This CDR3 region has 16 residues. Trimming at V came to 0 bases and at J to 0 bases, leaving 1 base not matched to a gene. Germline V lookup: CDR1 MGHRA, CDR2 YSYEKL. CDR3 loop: CASSQERGASYNEQFF. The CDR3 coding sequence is TGCGCCAGCAGCCAAGAGCGGGGGGCCTCCTACAATGAGCAGTTCTTC.